The clone carrying this T cell receptor beta chain turned up a few times. Its cognate antigen is unknown. Expressed TCRB transcripts were sequenced because the entire RNA isolate underwent reverse transcription. Some clones are missing from TCRdb's copy, which holds only in-frame ones; the method was immunoSEQ multiplex PCR. The data contain hundreds of thousands of clones, about an eighth of them singletons. Trimming removed 6 bases from V and 1 base from J; junction bases left unmatched: 1. This CDR3 contains 13 residues. CDR1 is ENHRY and CDR2 is SYGVKD in the germline V gene. The data were taken from a study of beta chain features in type 1 diabetes. Regarding the study as a whole: When Type 1 diabetes patients were examined, their TCRB CDR3s proved moderately but significantly shorter in all four CD4+ subsets.

Sequences were obtained from naive CD4+ T cells from blood. The chain links TRBV10-3 to TRBJ2-5; 8 bases fit TRBD2. The sequence was obtained from a man between 18 and 35 years old with type 1 diabetes. The CDR3 DNA is TGTGCCATCAGGGGACTAGTCCAAGAGACCCAGTACTTC. This gives the protein CAIRGLVQETQYF.